These 19 T cell receptor beta chains were all obtained from the same sample, sequenced in a study of shared clonotypes between healthy human individuals. Assay used: immunoSEQ multiplex PCR; TCRdb lists only in-frame clones, some missing. The sample carries hundreds of thousands of clones, roughly 96% recorded once. CD45RO-negative, CCR7-positively selected cells formed the naive CD8 fraction, excluding terminally differentiated effector memory CD45RA+ cells. Sequenced material: naive CD8+ T cells sorted from blood. Every receptor here comes from a woman in her twenties or thirties in good health.

The genes are TRBV7-6 and TRBJ2-7; unclear D gene. The germline CDR1 and CDR2 sequences are SGHVS and FNYEAQ. This CDR3 is 12 amino acids long. The V gene lost 3 bases and the J gene lost 3 bases, with 6 bases spanning the gap. For the CDR3, the DNA is TGTGCCAGCAGCTTGACGGACTACGAGCAGTACTTC. Translated, it gives CASSLTDYEQYF.

The chain couples TRBV9 to TRBJ2-1; D is tentatively TRBD1 or TRBD2 (5 bases each). The CDR3 extends over 13 amino acids. CDR1 and CDR2 from the germline V gene are SGDLS and YYNGEE. With 7 bases removed from V and 4 bases from J, the gap between germline ends came to 12 bases. The CDR3 loop is CASAGAAYNEQFF. CDR3 DNA sequence: TGTGCCAGCGCCGGGGCAGCTTACAATGAGCAGTTCTTC.

CDR3 region: CASSAGQGAYEQYF. The CDR3 nucleotides are TGTGCCAGCAGTGCCGGACAGGGGGCGTACGAGCAGTACTTC. The chain carries TRBV27 and TRBJ2-7; 11 nucleotides line up with TRBD1. With 5 bases clipped from V and 4 bases from J, the junction kept 4 bases outside the gene matches. Germline loops: CDR1 MNHEY, CDR2 SMNVEV (reference sequence). This CDR3 is 14 amino acids long.

The gene calls are TRBV29-1 and TRBJ2-3; D tentatively fits TRBD1 or TRBD2 (5 bases each). Trimming left V 8 bases short and J 0 bases short, with 15 bases between. Germline CDR1 and CDR2: SQVTM and ANQGSEA. This CDR3 is 14 amino acids long. The CDR3: CSLSRGVSTDTQYF. CDR3 DNA: TGCAGCCTCTCTCGAGGGGTGAGCACAGATACGCAGTATTTT.

The chain recombines TRBV28 with TRBJ1-5, with TRBD1 as a possible D gene (6 bases). There are 16 residues in the CDR3. Trimming pared 2 bases from V and 0 bases from J, leaving 11 bases between. The V gene's germline CDR1 is MDHEN and CDR2 SYDVKM. The CDR3 loop is CASSLGTPFSNQPQHF. In DNA, the CDR3 is TGTGCCAGCAGTTTAGGGACACCCTTTAGCAATCAGCCCCAGCATTTT.

As to this clone: Other DNA sequences in the same sample also yield this CDR3. The V and J genes are TRBV7-6 and TRBJ2-7; D not certain. CDR3 length equals 13 residues. Looked up from germline, CDR1 is SGHVS and CDR2 is FNYEAQ. V was shortened by 1 base and J by 2 bases, with 6 bases between the two germline ends. The CDR3 region has the DNA TGTGCCAGCAGCTTAGACAGAACCTACGAGCAGTACTTC. It encodes CASSLDRTYEQYF.

The chain recombines TRBV27 with TRBJ1-5; 8 bases are shared with TRBD1. The CDR3 totals 13 residues. Germline V gene sequence: CDR1 MNHEY, CDR2 SMNVEV (reference sequence). Losses at the gene ends were 4 bases for V and 7 bases for J; bases not matched to a gene: 3. In nucleotides, the CDR3 is TGTGCCAGCAGTTGGAACAGGGGGCAGCCCCAGCATTTT. It is translated as CASSWNRGQPQHF.

The rearrangement uses TRBV15 and TRBJ1-3, with D possibly TRBD1 on 6 matching bases. V shed 3 bases and J shed 1 base, with 7 bases lying between them. The CDR3 loop spans 14 amino acids. Germline V gives CDR1 LNHNV, CDR2 YYDKDF (reference sequence). For the CDR3, the DNA is TGTGCCACCAGCAGCACAGGGTCTGGAAACACCATATATTTT. Encoded protein: CATSSTGSGNTIYF.

Comment on this clone: Different DNA sequences within this sample yield the same CDR3. The V gene is TRBV27, the J gene TRBJ2-2, with 8 positions matching TRBD1. There are 15 residues in the CDR3. Germline CDR1 is MNHEY and CDR2 is SMNVEV (reference sequence). The junction had 3 bases not matched to a gene; V was cut back by 3 bases and J by 3 bases. The CDR3 loop reads CASSFGQGYTGELFF. In DNA, the CDR3 is TGTGCCAGCAGTTTCGGACAGGGCTACACCGGGGAGCTGTTTTTT.

In the case of this clone: Other DNA sequences in this specimen translate into the identical CDR3. The gene calls are TRBV7-9 and TRBJ2-2; D call uncertain. The CDR3 totals 13 residues. Germline CDR1 reads SEHNR; CDR2 reads FQNEAQ (reference sequence). The V end was cut by 1 base, the J end by 4 bases, with 4 bases between. The CDR3: CASSLGRTGELFF. The CDR3 nucleotides are TGTGCCAGCAGCTTAGGGCGCACCGGGGAGCTGTTTTTT.

V and J are TRBV4-2 and TRBJ2-7; 10 positions match TRBD2. This CDR3 has 17 residues. Looked up from germline, CDR1 is LGHNA and CDR2 is YNFKEQ. V dropped 4 bases and J dropped 1; count of bases not matched to a gene: 10. The CDR3 sequence: CASSPLLAGEASYEQYF. As DNA, the CDR3 is TGTGCCAGCAGCCCCCTCCTAGCGGGGGAGGCGTCCTACGAGCAGTACTTC.

V and J are TRBV28 and TRBJ1-1; 12 bases agree with TRBD1. Trimming at V came to 7 bases and at J to 4 bases, leaving 7 bases not matched to a gene. From germline, CDR1 is MDHEN and CDR2 SYDVKM. This CDR3 has 15 residues. The chain's CDR3 is CASTGTGGMGTEAFF. CDR3 DNA sequence: TGTGCCAGCACGGGGACAGGGGGCATGGGCACTGAAGCTTTCTTT.

V usage is TRBV29-1 and J usage is TRBJ2-7; 9 nucleotides match TRBD2. V was clipped by 6 bases and J by 7 bases; unmatched bases: 13. This CDR3 is built from 14 residues. Germline V gene lookup returns CDR1 SQVTM and CDR2 ANQGSEA. The CDR3 DNA reads TGCAGCGTGGGGGTAGCGGGAGTGCGCTCAGAGCAGTACTTC. Protein: CSVGVAGVRSEQYF.

The J gene is TRBJ2-7, the V gene TRBV4-1; D gene ambiguous. CDR1 MGHRA and CDR2 YSYEKL come from the germline V gene. Trimming stripped 6 bases from V and 2 bases from J, with 5 bases between. The CDR3 is 11 amino acids. The CDR3 DNA reads as TGCGCCAGCAGACCTCCCTACGAGCAGTACTTC. It encodes CASRPPYEQYF.

V is TRBV5-6 and J is TRBJ2-7; no clear D. CDR3 length: 11 amino acids. From germline, CDR1 is SGHDT and CDR2 YYEEEE. V was cut by 7 bases and J by 5 bases, with 10 bases left in between. Here the CDR3 reads CASGFGDEQYF. DNA of the CDR3: TGTGCCAGCGGTTTCGGCGACGAGCAGTACTTC.

Turning to this clone: The sample has other DNA sequences that encode this CDR3 too. The chain carries TRBV7-9 and TRBJ2-1; D not certain. Germline assignment: CDR1 SEHNR and CDR2 FQNEAQ (reference sequence). This CDR3 is built from 12 residues. The germline V and J ends were trimmed by 5 bases and 7 bases, with 9 bases remaining between them. The chain's CDR3 is CASSLGFNEQFF. The DNA of the CDR3 is TGTGCCAGCAGCCTGGGGTTTAATGAGCAGTTCTTC.

This chain connects TRBV28 to TRBJ2-7, with D unresolved. V lost 4 bases, J lost 2 bases, and 12 bases lay in between. The CDR3 contains 14 residues. Germline CDR1 is MDHEN and CDR2 is SYDVKM. The CDR3 sequence: CASSSTAVPYEQYF. CDR3 bases: TGTGCCAGCAGTTCTACTGCGGTCCCCTACGAGCAGTACTTC.

The chain couples TRBV28 to TRBJ1-5, with D perhaps TRBD1 (5 bases). The CDR3 runs to 14 residues. Trimming pared 1 base from V and 7 bases from J, leaving 11 bases between. Germline CDR1 reads MDHEN; CDR2 reads SYDVKM. As DNA, the CDR3 is TGTGCCAGCAGTTTATTTGGGGGGGGGCAGCCCCAGCATTTT. As protein: CASSLFGGGQPQHF. The whole variable domain, remainder taken from reference TRBV28 and TRBJ1-5, is DVKVTQSSRYLVKRTGEKVFLECVQDMDHENMFWYRQDPGLGLRLIYFSYDVKMKEKGDIPEGYSVSREKKERFSLILESASTNQTSMYLCASSLFGGGQPQHFGDGTRLSIL.

This sequence joins TRBV13 and TRBJ2-7; 7 bases align to TRBD1. Per germline, CDR1 PRHDT and CDR2 FYEKMQ (reference sequence). This CDR3 has 18 amino acids. The trim removed 1 base at V and 4 bases at J, leaving 16 bases unmatched. The CDR3 reads CASSLEGATNGPNYEQYF. The DNA for the CDR3 is TGTGCCAGCAGCTTAGAGGGGGCGACCAACGGACCAAATTACGAGCAGTACTTC.